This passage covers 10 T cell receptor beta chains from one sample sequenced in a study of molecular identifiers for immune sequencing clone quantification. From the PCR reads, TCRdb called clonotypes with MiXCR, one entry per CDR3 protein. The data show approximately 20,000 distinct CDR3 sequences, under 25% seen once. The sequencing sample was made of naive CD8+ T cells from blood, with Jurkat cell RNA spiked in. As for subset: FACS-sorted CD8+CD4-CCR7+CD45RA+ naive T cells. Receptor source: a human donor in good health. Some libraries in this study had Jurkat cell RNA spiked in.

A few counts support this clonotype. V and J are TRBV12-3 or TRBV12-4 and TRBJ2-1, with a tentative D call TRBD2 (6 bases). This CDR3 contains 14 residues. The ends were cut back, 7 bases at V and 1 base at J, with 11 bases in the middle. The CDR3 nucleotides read TGTGCCAGCACGATTGGGGGGTCCTACAATGAGCAGTTCTTC. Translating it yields CASTIGGSYNEQFF.

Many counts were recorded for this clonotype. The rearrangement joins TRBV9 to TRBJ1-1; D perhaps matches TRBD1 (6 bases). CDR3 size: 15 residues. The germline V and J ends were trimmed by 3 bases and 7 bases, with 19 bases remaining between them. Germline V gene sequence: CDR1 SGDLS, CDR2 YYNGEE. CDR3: CASSEQGGGGNEAFF. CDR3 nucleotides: TGTGCCAGCAGCGAACAGGGTGGAGGTGGCAATGAAGCTTTCTTT. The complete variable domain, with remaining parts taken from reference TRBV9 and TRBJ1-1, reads DSGVTQTPKHLITATGQRVTLRCSPRSGDLSVYWYQQSLDQGLQFLIQYYNGEERAKGNILERFSAQQFPDLHSELNLSSLELGDSALYFCASSEQGGGGNEAFFGQGTRLTVV.

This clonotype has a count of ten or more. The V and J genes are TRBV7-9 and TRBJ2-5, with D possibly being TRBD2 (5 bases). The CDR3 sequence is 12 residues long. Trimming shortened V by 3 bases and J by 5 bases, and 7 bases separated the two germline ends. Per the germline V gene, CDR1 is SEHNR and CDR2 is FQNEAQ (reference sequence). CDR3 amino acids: CASSFTGETQYF. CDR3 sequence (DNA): TGTGCCAGCAGCTTTACGGGGGAGACCCAGTACTTC.

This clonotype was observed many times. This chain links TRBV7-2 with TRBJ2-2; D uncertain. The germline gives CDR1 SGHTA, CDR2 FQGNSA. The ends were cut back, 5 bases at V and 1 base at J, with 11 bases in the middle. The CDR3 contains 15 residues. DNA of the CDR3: TGTGCCAGCAGCCATTACATGCTGAACACCGGGGAGCTGTTTTTT. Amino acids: CASSHYMLNTGELFF.

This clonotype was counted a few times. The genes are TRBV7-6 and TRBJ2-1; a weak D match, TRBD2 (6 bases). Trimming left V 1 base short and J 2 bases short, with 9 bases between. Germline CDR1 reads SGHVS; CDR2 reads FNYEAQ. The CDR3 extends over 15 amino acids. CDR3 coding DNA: TGTGCCAGCAGCTTAGTGCGGGATACCTACAATGAGCAGTTCTTC. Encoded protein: CASSLVRDTYNEQFF.

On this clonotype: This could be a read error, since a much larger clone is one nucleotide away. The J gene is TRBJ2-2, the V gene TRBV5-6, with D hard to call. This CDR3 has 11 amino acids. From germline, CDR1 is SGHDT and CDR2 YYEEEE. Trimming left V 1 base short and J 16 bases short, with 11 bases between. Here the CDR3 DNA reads TGTGCCAGCAGCTTGCGCCGGTGGCAGTTTTTT. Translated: CASSLRRWQFF.

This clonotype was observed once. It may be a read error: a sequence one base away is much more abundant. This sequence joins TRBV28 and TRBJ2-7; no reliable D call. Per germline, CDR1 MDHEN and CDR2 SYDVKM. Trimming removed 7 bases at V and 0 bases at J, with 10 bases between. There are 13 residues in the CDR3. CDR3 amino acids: CASKEVVSYEQYF. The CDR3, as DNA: TGTGCCAGCAAAGAAGTCGTCTCCTACGAGCAGTACTTC.

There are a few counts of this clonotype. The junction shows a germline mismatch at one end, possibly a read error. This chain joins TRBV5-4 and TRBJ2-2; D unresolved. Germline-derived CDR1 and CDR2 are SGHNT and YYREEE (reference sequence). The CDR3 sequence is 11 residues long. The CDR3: CASGLGGELFF. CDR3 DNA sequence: TGTGCCAGCGGCTTGGGGGGGGAGCTGTTTTTT.

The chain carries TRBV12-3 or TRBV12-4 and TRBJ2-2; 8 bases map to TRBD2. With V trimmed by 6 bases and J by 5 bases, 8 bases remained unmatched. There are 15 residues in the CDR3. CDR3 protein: CASSTIGLATGELFF. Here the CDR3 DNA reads TGTGCCAGCAGCACGATTGGACTAGCAACCGGGGAGCTGTTTTTT.

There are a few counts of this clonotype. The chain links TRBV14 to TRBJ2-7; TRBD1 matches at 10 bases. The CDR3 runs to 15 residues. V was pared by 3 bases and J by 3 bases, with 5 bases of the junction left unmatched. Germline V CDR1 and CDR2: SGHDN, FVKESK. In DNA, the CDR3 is TGTGCCAGCAGCCAGGGGACAGGGGTCCACTACGAGCAGTACTTC. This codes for CASSQGTGVHYEQYF.